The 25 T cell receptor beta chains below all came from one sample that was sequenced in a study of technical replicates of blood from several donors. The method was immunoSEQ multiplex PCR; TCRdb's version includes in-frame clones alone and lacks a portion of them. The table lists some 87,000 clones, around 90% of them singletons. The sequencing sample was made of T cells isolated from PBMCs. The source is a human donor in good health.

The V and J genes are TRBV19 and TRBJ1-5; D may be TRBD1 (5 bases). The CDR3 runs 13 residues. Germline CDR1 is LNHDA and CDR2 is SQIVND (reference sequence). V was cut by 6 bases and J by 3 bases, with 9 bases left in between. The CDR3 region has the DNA TGTGCCAGTAGGACAGAACTCAATCAGCCCCAGCATTTT. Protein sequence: CASRTELNQPQHF.

The CDR3 sequence: CAWSLRYEQFF. CDR3 coding DNA: TGTGCCTGGAGTTTGAGATATGAGCAGTTCTTC. V is TRBV30 and J is TRBJ2-1; D is undetermined. V was trimmed by 2 bases and J by 8 bases, leaving 7 bases between them. From germline, CDR1 is GTSNPN and CDR2 SVGIG (reference sequence). The CDR3 is 11 residues long.

For the CDR3, the DNA is TGCGCCAGCAGCCAAGAACGGGGTAGCGGCTACGAGCAGTACTTC. This gives the protein CASSQERGSGYEQYF. This rearrangement joins TRBV4-3 to TRBJ2-7; TRBD2 might be the D (6 bases). The CDR3 runs to 15 residues. Between the trimmed V and J ends, which lost 0 bases and 3 bases, there was a span of 12 bases. In germline, CDR1 is LGHNA, CDR2 YSLEER.

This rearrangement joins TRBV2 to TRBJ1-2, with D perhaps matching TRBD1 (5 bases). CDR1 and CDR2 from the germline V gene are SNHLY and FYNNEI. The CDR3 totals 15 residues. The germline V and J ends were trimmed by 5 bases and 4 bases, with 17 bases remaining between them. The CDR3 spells CASSSLTADIYGYTF. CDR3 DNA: TGTGCCAGCAGTTCCCTGACAGCAGACATCTATGGCTACACCTTC.

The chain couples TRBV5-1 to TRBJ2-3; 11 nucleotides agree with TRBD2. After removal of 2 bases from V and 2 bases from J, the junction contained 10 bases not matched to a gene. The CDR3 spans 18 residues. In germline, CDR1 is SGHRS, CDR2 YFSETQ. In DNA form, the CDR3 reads TGCGCCAGCAGCTTTGTAGGAACTAGCGGGGGACCCACAGATACGCAGTATTTT. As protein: CASSFVGTSGGPTDTQYF.

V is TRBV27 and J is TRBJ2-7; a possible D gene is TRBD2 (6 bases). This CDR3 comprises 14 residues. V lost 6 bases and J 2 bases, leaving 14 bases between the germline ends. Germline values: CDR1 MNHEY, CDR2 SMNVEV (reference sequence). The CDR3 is CASSSGSTAYEQYF. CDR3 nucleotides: TGTGCCAGCAGCTCCGGGAGTACCGCCTACGAGCAGTACTTC.

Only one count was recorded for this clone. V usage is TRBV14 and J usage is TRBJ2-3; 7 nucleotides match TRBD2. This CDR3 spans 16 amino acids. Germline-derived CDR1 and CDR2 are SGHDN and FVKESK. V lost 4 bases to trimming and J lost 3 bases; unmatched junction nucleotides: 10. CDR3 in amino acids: CASSPLGSGSTDTQYF. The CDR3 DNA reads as TGTGCCAGCAGCCCGCTGGGTAGCGGGTCGACAGATACGCAGTATTTT.

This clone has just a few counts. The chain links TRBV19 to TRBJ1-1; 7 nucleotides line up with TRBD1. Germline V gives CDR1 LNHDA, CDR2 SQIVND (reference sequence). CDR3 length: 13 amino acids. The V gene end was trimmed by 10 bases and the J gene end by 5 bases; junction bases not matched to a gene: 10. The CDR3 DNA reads TGTGCCACCTCACAAAGGGGGCCTACTGAAGCTTTCTTT. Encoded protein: CATSQRGPTEAFF. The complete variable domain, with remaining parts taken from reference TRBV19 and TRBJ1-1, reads DGGITQSPKYLFRKEGQNVTLSCEQNLNHDAMYWYRQDPGQGLRLIYYSQIVNDFQKGDIAEGYSVSREKKESFPLTVTSAQKNPTAFYLCATSQRGPTEAFFGQGTRLTVV.

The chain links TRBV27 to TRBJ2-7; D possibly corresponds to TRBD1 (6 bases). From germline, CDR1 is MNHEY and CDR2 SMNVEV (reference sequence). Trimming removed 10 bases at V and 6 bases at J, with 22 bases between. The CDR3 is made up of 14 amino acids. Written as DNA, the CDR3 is TGTGCCACGGCCCCTGGGGCAGGGGATTTCGAGCAGTACTTC. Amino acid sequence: CATAPGAGDFEQYF.

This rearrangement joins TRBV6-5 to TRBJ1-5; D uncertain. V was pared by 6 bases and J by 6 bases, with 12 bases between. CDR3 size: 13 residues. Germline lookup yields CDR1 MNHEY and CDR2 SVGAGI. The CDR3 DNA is TGTGCCAGCAGAATCATTTCGCGTCAGCCCCAGCATTTT. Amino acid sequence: CASRIISRQPQHF.

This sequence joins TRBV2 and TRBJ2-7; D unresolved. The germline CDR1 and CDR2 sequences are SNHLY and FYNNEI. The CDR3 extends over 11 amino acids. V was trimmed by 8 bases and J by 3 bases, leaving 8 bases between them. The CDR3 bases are TGTGCCAGCGACGGAGACTACGAGCAGTACTTC. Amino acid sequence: CASDGDYEQYF.

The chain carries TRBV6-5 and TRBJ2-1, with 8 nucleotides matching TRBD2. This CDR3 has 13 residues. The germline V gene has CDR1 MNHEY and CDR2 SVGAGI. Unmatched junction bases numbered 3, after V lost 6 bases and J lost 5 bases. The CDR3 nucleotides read TGTGCCAGCAGACTAGCGGAGGACAATGAGCAGTTCTTC. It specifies CASRLAEDNEQFF.

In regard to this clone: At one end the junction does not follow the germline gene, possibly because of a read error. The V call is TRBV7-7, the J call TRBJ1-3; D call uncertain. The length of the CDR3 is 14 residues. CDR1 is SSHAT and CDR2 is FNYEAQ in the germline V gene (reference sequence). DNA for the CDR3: TGTGCTAGCAGCGAACAGCTCTCTGGAAACACCATATATTTT. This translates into CASSEQLSGNTIYF.

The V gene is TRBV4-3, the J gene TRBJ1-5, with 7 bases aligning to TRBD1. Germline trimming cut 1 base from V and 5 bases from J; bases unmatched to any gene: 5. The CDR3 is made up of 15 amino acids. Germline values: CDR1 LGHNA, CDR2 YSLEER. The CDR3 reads CASSQVIRGDQPQHF. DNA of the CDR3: TGCGCCAGCAGCCAAGTGATCAGGGGGGATCAGCCCCAGCATTTT.

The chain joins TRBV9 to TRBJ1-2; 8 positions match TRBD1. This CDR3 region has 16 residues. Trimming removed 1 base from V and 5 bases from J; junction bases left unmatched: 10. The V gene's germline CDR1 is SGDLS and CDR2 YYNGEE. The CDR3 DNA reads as TGTGCCAGCAGCGTACCGAGACAGGGGCCTGAATATGGCTACACCTTC. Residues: CASSVPRQGPEYGYTF.

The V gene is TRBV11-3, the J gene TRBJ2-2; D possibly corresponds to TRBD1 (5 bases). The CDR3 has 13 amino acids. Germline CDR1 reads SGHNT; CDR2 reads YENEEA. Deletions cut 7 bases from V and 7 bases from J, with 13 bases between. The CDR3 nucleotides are TGTGCCAGCACGTCCGACAGTATCGGGGAGCTGTTTTTT. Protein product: CASTSDSIGELFF.

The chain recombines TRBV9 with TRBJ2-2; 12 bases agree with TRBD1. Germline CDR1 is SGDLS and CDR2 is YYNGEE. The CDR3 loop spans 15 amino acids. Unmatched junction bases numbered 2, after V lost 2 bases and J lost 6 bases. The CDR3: CASSVGQGAPGELFF. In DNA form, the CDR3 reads TGTGCCAGCAGCGTGGGACAGGGGGCGCCCGGGGAGCTGTTTTTT.

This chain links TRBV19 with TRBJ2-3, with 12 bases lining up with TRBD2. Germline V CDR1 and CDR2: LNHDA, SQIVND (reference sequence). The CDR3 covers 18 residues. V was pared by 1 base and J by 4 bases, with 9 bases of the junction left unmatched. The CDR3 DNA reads TGTGCCAGTAGTATAGCCCCCATACTAGCGGGAGGCTCAGATACGCAGTATTTT. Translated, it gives CASSIAPILAGGSDTQYF. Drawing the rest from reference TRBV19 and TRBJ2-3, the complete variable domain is DGGITQSPKYLFRKEGQNVTLSCEQNLNHDAMYWYRQDPGQGLRLIYYSQIVNDFQKGDIAEGYSVSREKKESFPLTVTSAQKNPTAFYLCASSIAPILAGGSDTQYFGPGTRLTVL.

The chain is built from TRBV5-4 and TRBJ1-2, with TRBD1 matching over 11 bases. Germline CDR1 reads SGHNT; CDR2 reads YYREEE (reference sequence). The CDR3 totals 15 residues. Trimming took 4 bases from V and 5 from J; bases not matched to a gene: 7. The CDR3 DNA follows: TGTGCCAGCAGCGCCTCCGGGACAGGGGGGTATGGCTACACCTTC. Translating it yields CASSASGTGGYGYTF. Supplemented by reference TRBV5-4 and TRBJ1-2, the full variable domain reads ETGVTQSPTHLIKTRGQQVTLRCSSQSGHNTVSWYQQALGQGPQFIFQYYREEENGRGNFPPRFSGLQFPNYSSELNVNALELDDSALYLCASSASGTGGYGYTFGSGTRLTVV.

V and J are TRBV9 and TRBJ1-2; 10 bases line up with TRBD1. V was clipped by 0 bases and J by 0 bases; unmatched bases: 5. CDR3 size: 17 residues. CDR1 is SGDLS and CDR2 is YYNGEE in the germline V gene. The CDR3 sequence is CASSVVRDRGTNYGYTF. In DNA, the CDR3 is TGTGCCAGCAGCGTAGTTCGGGACAGGGGAACTAACTATGGCTACACCTTC.

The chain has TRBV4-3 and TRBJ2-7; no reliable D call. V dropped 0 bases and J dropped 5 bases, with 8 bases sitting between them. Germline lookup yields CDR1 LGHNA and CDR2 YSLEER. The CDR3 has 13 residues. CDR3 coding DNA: TGCGCCAGCAGCCAAGATCCTCAGAACGAGCAGTACTTC. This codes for CASSQDPQNEQYF.

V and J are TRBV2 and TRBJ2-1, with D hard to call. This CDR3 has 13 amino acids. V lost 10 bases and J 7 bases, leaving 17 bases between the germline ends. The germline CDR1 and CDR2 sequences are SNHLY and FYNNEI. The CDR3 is CAIHSLNNNEQFF. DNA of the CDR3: TGTGCCATCCATAGCCTTAACAATAATGAGCAGTTCTTC.

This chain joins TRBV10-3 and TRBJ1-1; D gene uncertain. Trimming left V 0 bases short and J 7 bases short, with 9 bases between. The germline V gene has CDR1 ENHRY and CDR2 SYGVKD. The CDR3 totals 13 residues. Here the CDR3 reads CAISESWRSEAFF. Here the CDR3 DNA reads TGTGCCATCAGTGAGTCCTGGAGGAGTGAAGCTTTCTTT.

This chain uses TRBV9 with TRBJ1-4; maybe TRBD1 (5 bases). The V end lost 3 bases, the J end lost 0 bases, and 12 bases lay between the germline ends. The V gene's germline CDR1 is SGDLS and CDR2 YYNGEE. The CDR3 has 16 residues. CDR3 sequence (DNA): TGTGCCAGCAGCGCCTTCGACAGTGCAACTAATGAAAAACTGTTTTTT. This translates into CASSAFDSATNEKLFF.

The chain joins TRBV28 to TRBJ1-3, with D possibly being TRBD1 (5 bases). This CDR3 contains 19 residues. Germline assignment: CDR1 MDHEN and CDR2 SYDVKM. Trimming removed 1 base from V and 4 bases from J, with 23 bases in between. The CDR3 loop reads CASSLFIPGRVVSGNTIYF. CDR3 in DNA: TGTGCCAGCAGTTTATTTATACCGGGCAGGGTAGTTTCCGGAAACACCATATATTTT.